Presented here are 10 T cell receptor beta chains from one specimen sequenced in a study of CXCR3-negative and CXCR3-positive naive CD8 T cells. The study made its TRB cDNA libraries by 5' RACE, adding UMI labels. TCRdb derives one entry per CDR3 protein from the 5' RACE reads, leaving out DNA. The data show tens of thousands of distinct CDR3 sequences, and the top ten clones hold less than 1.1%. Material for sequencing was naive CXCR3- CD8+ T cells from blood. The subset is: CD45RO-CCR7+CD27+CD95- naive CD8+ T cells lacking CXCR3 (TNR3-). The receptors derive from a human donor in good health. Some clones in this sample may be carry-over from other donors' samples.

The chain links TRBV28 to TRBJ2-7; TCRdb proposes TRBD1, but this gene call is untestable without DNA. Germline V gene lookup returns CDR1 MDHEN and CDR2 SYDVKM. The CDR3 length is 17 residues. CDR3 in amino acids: CASSFVGQGASAYEQYF.

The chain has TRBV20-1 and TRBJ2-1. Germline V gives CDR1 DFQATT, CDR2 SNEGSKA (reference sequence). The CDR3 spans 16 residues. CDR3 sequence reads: CSARDLVGSGYNEQFF.

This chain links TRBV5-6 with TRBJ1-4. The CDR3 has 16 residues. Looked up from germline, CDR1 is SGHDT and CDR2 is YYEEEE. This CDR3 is CASSFTGTLVNEKLFF.

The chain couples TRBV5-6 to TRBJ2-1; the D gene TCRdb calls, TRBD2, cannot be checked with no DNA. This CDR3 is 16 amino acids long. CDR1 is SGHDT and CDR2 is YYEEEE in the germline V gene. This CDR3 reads CASSDLAGGAYNEQFF.

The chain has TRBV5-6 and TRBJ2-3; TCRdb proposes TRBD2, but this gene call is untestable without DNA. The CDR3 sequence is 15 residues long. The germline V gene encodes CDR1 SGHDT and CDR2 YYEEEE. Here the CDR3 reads CASSLVGLSTDTQYF.

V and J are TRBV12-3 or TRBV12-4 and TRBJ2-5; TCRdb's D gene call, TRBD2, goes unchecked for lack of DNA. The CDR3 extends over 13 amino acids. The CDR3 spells CASRPGQAETQYF.

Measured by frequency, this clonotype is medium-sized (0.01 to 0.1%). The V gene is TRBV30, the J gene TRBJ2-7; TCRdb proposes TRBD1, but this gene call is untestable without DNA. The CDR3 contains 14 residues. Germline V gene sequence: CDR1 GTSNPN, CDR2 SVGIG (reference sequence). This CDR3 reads CAWSTGQGVDEQYF.

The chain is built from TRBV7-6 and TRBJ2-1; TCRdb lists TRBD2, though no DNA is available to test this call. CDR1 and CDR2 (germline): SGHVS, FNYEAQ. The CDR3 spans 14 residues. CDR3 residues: CASSFSIGGNEQFF.

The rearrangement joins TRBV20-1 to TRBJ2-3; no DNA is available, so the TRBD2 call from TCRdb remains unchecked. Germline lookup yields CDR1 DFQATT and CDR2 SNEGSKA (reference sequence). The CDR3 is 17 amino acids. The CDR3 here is CSARDPQGLAGTDTQYF.

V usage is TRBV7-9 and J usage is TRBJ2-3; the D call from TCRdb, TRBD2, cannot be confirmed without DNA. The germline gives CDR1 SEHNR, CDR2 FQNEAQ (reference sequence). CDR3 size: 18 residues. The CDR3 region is CASSTRSSEYYNTDTQYF.